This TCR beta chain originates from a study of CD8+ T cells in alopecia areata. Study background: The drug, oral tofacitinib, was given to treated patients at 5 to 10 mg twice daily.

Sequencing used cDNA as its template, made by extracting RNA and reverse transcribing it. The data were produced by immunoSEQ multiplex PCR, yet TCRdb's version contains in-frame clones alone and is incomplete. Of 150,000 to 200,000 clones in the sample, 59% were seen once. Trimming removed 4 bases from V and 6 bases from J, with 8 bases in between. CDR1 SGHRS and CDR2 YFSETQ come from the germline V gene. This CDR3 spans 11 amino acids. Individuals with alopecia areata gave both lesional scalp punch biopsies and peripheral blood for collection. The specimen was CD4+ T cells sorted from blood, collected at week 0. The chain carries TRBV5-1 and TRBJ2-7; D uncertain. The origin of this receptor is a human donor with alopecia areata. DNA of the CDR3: TGCGCCAGCAGCCAAAGCTCCGAGCAGTACTTC. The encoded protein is CASSQSSEQYF. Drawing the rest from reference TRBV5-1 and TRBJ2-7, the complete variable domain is KAGVTQTPRYLIKTRGQQVTLSCSPISGHRSVSWYQQTPGQGLQFLFEYFSETQRNKGNFPGRFSGRQFSNSRSEMNVSTLELGDSALYLCASSQSSEQYFGPGTRLTVT.